These 10 T cell receptor beta chains share one sample of origin, sequenced in a study of T-cell reconstitution after alpha-beta-depleted transplantation in children. Construction of the TCRbeta library involved unique molecular identifiers. Each CDR3 protein gets one entry after TCRdb re-called the PCR reads with MiXCR. Counted here are approximately 170,000 distinct CDR3 sequences, roughly 11% occurring once; the ten biggest clones make up over 10%. The specimen was PBMCs, collected before TCRalphabeta/CD19-depleted stem cell transplant. The receptors were gathered from a boy aged 2-15 years with acute myeloid leukemia, due to receive a stem cell transplant.

This clonotype was counted many times. This chain's CDR3 is CSARVGSEWETQYF. The CDR3, as DNA: TGCAGTGCTAGAGTTGGGTCGGAGTGGGAGACCCAGTACTTC. V and J are TRBV20-1 and TRBJ2-5; D uncertain. The V end was cut by 1 base, the J end by 5 bases, with 14 bases between. Germline V gene lookup returns CDR1 DFQATT and CDR2 SNEGSKA (reference sequence). The CDR3 has 14 amino acids.

This clonotype was seen ten or more times. The V and J genes are TRBV5-1 and TRBJ2-2; 7 positions match TRBD2. The CDR3 extends over 14 amino acids. Trimming at V came to 7 bases and at J to 4 bases, leaving 7 bases not matched to a gene. In germline, CDR1 is SGHRS, CDR2 YFSETQ. The CDR3 DNA reads TGCGCCAGCCGAGGCGGGGGACTCACCGGGGAGCTGTTTTTT. This translates into CASRGGGLTGELFF. Variable domain in full (rest from reference TRBV5-1 and TRBJ2-2): KAGVTQTPRYLIKTRGQQVTLSCSPISGHRSVSWYQQTPGQGLQFLFEYFSETQRNKGNFPGRFSGRQFSNSRSEMNVSTLELGDSALYLCASRGGGLTGELFFGEGSRLTVL.

This clonotype came up many times. This rearrangement joins TRBV10-3 to TRBJ2-3; TRBD1 matches 7 bases. The CDR3 runs 14 residues. Trimming removed 3 bases from V and 2 bases from J; junction bases left unmatched: 2. Germline V CDR1 and CDR2: ENHRY, SYGVKD. The CDR3 region has the DNA TGTGCCATCAGTGAAGACAGGGACACAGATACGCAGTATTTT. Translating gives CAISEDRDTDTQYF.

This clonotype was picked up many times. The rearrangement links TRBV7-3 to TRBJ1-1; 7 nucleotides agree with TRBD1. In germline, CDR1 is SGHTA, CDR2 FQGTGA. This CDR3 comprises 17 residues. With V trimmed by 5 bases and J by 2 bases, 14 bases remained unmatched. The CDR3 coding sequence is TGTGCCAGCAGCCCCCGGACAGGATCGCGGATTAACACTGAAGCTTTCTTT. Protein product: CASSPRTGSRINTEAFF.

This clonotype was recorded at least ten times. The V call is TRBV4-1, the J call TRBJ2-1; 10 bases align to TRBD1. With V trimmed by 4 bases and J by 3 bases, 3 bases remained unmatched. The CDR3 extends over 15 amino acids. Germline V gene data show CDR1 as MGHRA and CDR2 as YSYEKL. CDR3 residues: CASSRGQGSYNEQFF. The CDR3 coding sequence is TGCGCCAGCAGCCGGGGACAGGGGAGCTACAATGAGCAGTTCTTC.

This clonotype was counted many times. This chain links TRBV3-1 with TRBJ2-3; the D gene is possibly TRBD2 (5 bases). The CDR3 length is 15 residues. Per the germline V gene, CDR1 is LGHDT and CDR2 is YNNKEL (reference sequence). V was cut by 2 bases and J by 2 bases, with 11 bases left in between. CDR3 protein: CASSQMRADTDTQYF. CDR3 sequence (DNA): TGTGCCAGCAGCCAAATGAGAGCGGACACAGATACGCAGTATTTT.

There are many counts of this clonotype. The CDR3 region has the DNA TGTGCCAGCAACTGGGGGGGGATCTGGAGGTACCAAGAGACCCAGTACTTC. It is translated as CASNWGGIWRYQETQYF. The chain is built from TRBV12-3 or TRBV12-4 and TRBJ2-5; 7 nucleotides line up with TRBD2. V lost 7 bases, J lost 0 bases, and 14 bases stayed unmatched. This CDR3 spans 17 amino acids.

This clonotype has at least ten counts. This chain connects TRBV5-6 to TRBJ2-7, with D hard to call. The V end was cut by 0 bases, the J end by 5 bases, with 3 bases between. Germline CDR1 SGHDT, CDR2 YYEEEE. There are 11 residues in the CDR3. DNA for the CDR3: TGTGCCAGCAGCTTGGTGGACGAGCAGTACGTC. Protein: CASSLVDEQYV.

This clonotype was seen ten or more times. The rearrangement uses TRBV28 and TRBJ2-1; D may match TRBD1 or TRBD2 (5 bases each). The V gene lost 10 bases and the J gene lost 7 bases, with 20 bases spanning the gap. CDR1 MDHEN and CDR2 SYDVKM come from the germline V gene. This CDR3 is 14 amino acids long. The CDR3 loop reads CATHWGSWGNEQFF. CDR3 DNA: TGTGCCACCCACTGGGGAAGTTGGGGGAATGAGCAGTTCTTC.

This clonotype has a count of ten or more. This CDR3 reads CASSPRGGVRTGELFF. The CDR3 DNA sequence: TGTGCCAGCAGCCCGAGGGGAGGGGTGAGGACCGGGGAGCTGTTTTTT. The rearrangement links TRBV5-4 to TRBJ2-2, with 7 bases that match TRBD2. This CDR3 spans 16 amino acids. Germline V gene lookup returns CDR1 SGHNT and CDR2 YYREEE (reference sequence). The junction had 11 bases not matched to a gene; V was cut back by 4 bases and J by 5 bases.